These T cell receptor beta chains were read from a single sample in a study of cytomegalovirus exposure and HLA in healthy donors. Measured with immunoSEQ multiplex PCR; TCRdb has only the in-frame clones, and not every one. The sample contains about 130,000 clones, around 81% of which appear only once. Sequences were obtained from PBMCs. These receptor sequences come from a woman in her fifties or sixties in good health and CMV-seronegative. Each CDR3 is given with its conserved first and last residue. A D gene is named only where the DNA matches it firmly. Part of the rows lack a size; the others show once, few, many or a class for expanded clones.

TGTGCCAGTATCCCTAGATGGGGAGATGCTAACTATGGCTACACCTTC CASIPRWGDANYGYTF TRBV19 NA NA TRBJ1-2
TGTGCCAGCGGCAGGGTTTTCGACACTGAAGCTTTCTTT CASGRVFDTEAFF TRBV6-1 NA NA TRBJ1-1
TGTGCCAGCACGTACGAGATAACAGCTGGCAATCAGCCCCAGCATTTT CASTYEITAGNQPQHF TRBV19 NA NA TRBJ1-5
TGTGCCAGCAGCGCAGGTATACAGGGCCCTGATCAGCCCCAGAATTTT CASSAGIQGPDQPQNF TRBV9 NA NA TRBJ1-5
TGTGCCAGCTCACCACTCCAGGGATTAGCGGGGAGAGGTGGGAATGAGCAGTTCTTC CASSPLQGLAGRGGNEQFF TRBV18 TRBD2 NA TRBJ2-1
TGTGCCTGGAGTCCTGGACTGAGAGTAAACTATGGCTACACCTTC CAWSPGLRVNYGYTF TRBV30 NA NA TRBJ1-2
TGTGCCAGCAGCCGGAACACTGAAGCTTTCTTT CASSRNTEAFF TRBV6-5 NA few TRBJ1-1
TGCGCCAGCAGCCAAGGCGGAGGCGGCTACACCTTC CASSQGGGGYTF TRBV4-3 NA NA TRBJ1-2
TGTGCCAGCAGTGAATCGTATTCACCCCTCCACTTT CASSESYSPLHF TRBV2 NA NA TRBJ1-6
TGTGCCATCAGTGGGAGGGCAGGGACAGTCTCTGGCTACACCTTC CAISGRAGTVSGYTF TRBV10-3 TRBD1 few TRBJ1-2
TGTGCCAGCAGTGAGGGGCTAGCGGGATTTGGAGATACGCAGTATTTT CASSEGLAGFGDTQYF TRBV2 TRBD2 NA TRBJ2-3
TGCGCCAGCAGCTTGCGAGCGGGAGAGATCGCCGGGGAGCTGTTTTTT CASSLRAGEIAGELFF TRBV5-1 TRBD2 NA TRBJ2-2
TGTGCCAGTAGTAAGGGCGGGAGCTACGAGCAGTACTTC CASSKGGSYEQYF TRBV19 TRBD2 NA TRBJ2-7
TGCGCCAGCAGCTTGGAAGGACAGGGCCCCAATAGCTACCCCTTC CASSLEGQGPNSYPF TRBV5-1 TRBD1 NA TRBJ1-2
TGTGCCAGCAGTCCTCGGACAGGGACTGGCTACACCTTC CASSPRTGTGYTF TRBV6-5 TRBD1 NA TRBJ1-2
TGTGCCAGCAGCTTGGGCAGGGAACTTGTGCAGTTCTTC CASSLGRELVQFF TRBV7-3 NA NA TRBJ2-1
TGTGCCAGTACCTCCCACAGTGGGGCCAACGTCCTGACTTTC CASTSHSGANVLTF TRBV19 NA NA TRBJ2-6
TGCGCCAGCAGCCAAGATCCCACAGGGGGCCGATACGAGCAGTACTTC CASSQDPTGGRYEQYF TRBV4-3 TRBD1 few TRBJ2-7
TGTGCCAGTAGTAGGAGGGGAGCTCCTAGTTTTGGCTACACCTTC CASSRRGAPSFGYTF TRBV19 NA few TRBJ1-2
TGTGCCAGCAGTTACTCTGTGGGGGGCTACAATGAGCAGTTCTTC CASSYSVGGYNEQFF TRBV6-5 NA NA TRBJ2-1
TGTGCCACCTCGAGCGGGAGGAATGTTAATGAGCAGTTCTTC CATSSGRNVNEQFF TRBV27 TRBD2 NA TRBJ2-1
TGCGGGGGACACACAGATACGCAGTATTTT CGGHTDTQYF TRBV20-1 NA NA TRBJ2-3
TGCGCCAGCAGCCGTACCAGGGACAGGTCCTACGAGCAGTACTTC CASSRTRDRSYEQYF TRBV4-3 TRBD1 few TRBJ2-7
TGTGCCAGCAGCCAACAGGGGGGCACTGAAGCTTTCTTT CASSQQGGTEAFF TRBV7-6 TRBD1 few TRBJ1-1
TGTGCCAGCAGCTTAAAGGGGCCCGACTACGAGCAGTACTTC CASSLKGPDYEQYF TRBV7-9 NA NA TRBJ2-7
TGTGCCAGCAGTCCAACACCCGCCATCGTCGGCAATCAGCCCCAGCATTTT CASSPTPAIVGNQPQHF TRBV27 NA NA TRBJ1-5
TGTGCCAGCAGTTTCACAGGGGACTACGAGCAGTACTTC CASSFTGDYEQYF TRBV28 TRBD1 few TRBJ2-7
TGTGCCAGTAGTATAGGTCACAGGGTCGGGCAGCCCCAGCATTTT CASSIGHRVGQPQHF TRBV19 NA NA TRBJ1-5
TGTGCCAGCTCGGCGGGACAGGATACGCAGTATTTT CASSAGQDTQYF TRBV7-3 NA NA TRBJ2-3
TGTGCCAGCAGCTTGGTTCAGGGCCCCTCTGGAAACACCATATATTTT CASSLVQGPSGNTIYF TRBV13 NA few TRBJ1-3
TGTGCCATACGGGGTGATAGCTCCTACAATGAGCAGTTCTTC CAIRGDSSYNEQFF TRBV10-3 NA NA TRBJ2-1
TGTGCCAGCACCAACGGACTGGGAGAGACCCAGTACTTC CASTNGLGETQYF TRBV5-4 NA NA TRBJ2-5
TGTGCCAGCAGCCTAAGCTTTGATGGGGGCATGGGGGAGGGCGAAGCTTTCTTT CASSLSFDGGMGEGEAFF TRBV9 NA NA TRBJ1-1
TGTGCCAGCAGCCCCCTGGGGGGGCGAAGCAATCAGCCCCAGCATTTT CASSPLGGRSNQPQHF TRBV28 NA NA TRBJ1-5
TGTGCCAGCAGGGCCCACGGACAGGGTTACGAGCAGTACTTC CASRAHGQGYEQYF TRBV28 TRBD1 NA TRBJ2-7